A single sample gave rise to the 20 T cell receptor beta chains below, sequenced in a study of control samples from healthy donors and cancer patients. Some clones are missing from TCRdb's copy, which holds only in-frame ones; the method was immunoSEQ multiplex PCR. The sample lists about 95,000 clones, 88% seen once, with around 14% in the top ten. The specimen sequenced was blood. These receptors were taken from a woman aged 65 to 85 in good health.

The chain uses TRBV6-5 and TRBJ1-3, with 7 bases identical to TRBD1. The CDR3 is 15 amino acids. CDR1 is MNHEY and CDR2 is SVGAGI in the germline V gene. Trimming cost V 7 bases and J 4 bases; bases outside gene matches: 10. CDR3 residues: CASTRAGGAGNTIYF. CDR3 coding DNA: TGTGCCAGCACACGTGCAGGGGGAGCGGGAAACACCATATATTTT.

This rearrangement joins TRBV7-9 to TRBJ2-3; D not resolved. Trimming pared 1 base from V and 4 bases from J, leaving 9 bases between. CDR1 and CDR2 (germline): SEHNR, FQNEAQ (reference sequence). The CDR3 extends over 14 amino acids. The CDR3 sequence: CASSLDIGADTQYF. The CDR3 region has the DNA TGTGCCAGCAGCTTAGATATTGGGGCAGATACGCAGTATTTT.

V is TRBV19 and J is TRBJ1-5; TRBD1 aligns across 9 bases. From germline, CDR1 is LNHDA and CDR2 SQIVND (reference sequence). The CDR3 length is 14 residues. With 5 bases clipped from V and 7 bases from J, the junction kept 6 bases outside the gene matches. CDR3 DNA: TGTGCCAGTAGTCCACAGGGGGCAGGACAGCCCCAGCATTTT. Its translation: CASSPQGAGQPQHF. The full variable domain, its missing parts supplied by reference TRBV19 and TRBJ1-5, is DGGITQSPKYLFRKEGQNVTLSCEQNLNHDAMYWYRQDPGQGLRLIYYSQIVNDFQKGDIAEGYSVSREKKESFPLTVTSAQKNPTAFYLCASSPQGAGQPQHFGDGTRLSIL.

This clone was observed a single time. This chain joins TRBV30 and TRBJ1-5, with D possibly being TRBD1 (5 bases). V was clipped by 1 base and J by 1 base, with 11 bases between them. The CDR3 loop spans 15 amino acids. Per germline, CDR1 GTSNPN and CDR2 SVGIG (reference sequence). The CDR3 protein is CAWSAGYDSNQPQHF. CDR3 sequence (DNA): TGTGCCTGGAGTGCAGGGTACGACAGCAATCAGCCCCAGCATTTT.

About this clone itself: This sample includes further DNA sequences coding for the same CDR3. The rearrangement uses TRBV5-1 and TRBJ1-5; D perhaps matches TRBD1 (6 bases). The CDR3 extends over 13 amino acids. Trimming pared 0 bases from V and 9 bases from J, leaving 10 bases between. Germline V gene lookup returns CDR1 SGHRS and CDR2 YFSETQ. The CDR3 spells CASSLEGDRPQHF. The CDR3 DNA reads TGCGCCAGCAGCTTGGAGGGGGATCGGCCCCAGCATTTT.

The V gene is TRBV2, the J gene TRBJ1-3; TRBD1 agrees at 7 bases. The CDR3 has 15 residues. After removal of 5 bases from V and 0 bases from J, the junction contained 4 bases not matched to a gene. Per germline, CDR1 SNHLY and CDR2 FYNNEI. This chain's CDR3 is CASSKTGASGNTIYF. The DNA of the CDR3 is TGTGCCAGCAGTAAAACAGGGGCCTCTGGAAACACCATATATTTT.

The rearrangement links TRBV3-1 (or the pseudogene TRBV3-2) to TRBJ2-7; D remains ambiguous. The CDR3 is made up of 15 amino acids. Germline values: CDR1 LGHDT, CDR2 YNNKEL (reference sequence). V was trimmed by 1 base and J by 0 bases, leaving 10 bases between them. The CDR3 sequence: CASSQGSVNSYEQYF. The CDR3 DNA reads TGTGCCAGCAGCCAAGGGTCAGTCAACTCCTACGAGCAGTACTTC.

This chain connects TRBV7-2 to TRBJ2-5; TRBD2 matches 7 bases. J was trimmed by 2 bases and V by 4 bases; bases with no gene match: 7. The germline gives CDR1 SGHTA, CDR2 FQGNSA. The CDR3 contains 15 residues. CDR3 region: CASSSQGGIQETQYF. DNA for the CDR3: TGTGCCAGCAGCTCGCAGGGAGGGATTCAAGAGACCCAGTACTTC.

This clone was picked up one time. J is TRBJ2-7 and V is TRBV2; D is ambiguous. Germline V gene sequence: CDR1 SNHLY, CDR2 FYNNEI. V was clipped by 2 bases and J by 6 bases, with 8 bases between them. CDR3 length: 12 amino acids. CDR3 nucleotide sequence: TGTGCCAGCAGTGAAATAGTAGGCGAGCAGTACTTC. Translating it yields CASSEIVGEQYF.

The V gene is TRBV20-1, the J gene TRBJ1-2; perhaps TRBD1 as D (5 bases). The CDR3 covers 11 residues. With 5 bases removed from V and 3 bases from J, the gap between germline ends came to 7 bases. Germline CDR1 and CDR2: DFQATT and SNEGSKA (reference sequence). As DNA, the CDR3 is TGCAGTGCTTGGGGGGACTATGGCTACACCTTC. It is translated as CSAWGDYGYTF.

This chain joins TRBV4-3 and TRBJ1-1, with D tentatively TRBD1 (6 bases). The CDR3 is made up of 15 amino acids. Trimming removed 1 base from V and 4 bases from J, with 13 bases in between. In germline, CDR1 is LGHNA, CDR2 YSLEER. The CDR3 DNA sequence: TGCGCCAGCAGCCAAGGCCTCGGAGGGGGCACTGAAGCTTTCTTT. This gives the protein CASSQGLGGGTEAFF.

This chain's CDR3 is CASSLGRLAGLNNEQFF. The CDR3 DNA sequence: TGTGCCAGCAGCTTGGGACGACTAGCGGGACTAAACAATGAGCAGTTCTTC. The rearrangement links TRBV7-2 to TRBJ2-1; 11 nucleotides align to TRBD2. Trimming removed 3 bases from V and 5 bases from J; junction bases left unmatched: 9. The CDR3 covers 17 residues. CDR1 SGHTA and CDR2 FQGNSA come from the germline V gene.

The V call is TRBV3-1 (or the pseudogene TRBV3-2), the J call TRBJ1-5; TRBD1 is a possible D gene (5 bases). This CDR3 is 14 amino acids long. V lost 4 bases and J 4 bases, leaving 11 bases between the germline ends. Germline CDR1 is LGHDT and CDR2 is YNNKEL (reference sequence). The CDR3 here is CASSPDGANQPQHF. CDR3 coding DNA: TGTGCCAGCAGCCCCGACGGGGCTAATCAGCCCCAGCATTTT.

The CDR3 sequence: CASTRTGDYEQYF. As DNA, the CDR3 is TGTGCCAGCACCCGGACAGGGGACTACGAGCAGTACTTC. The chain links TRBV5-5 to TRBJ2-7, with TRBD1 matching over 9 bases. Losses at the gene ends were 6 bases for V and 3 bases for J; bases not matched to a gene: 4. Germline values: CDR1 SGHKS, CDR2 YYEKEE (reference sequence). This CDR3 has 13 amino acids.

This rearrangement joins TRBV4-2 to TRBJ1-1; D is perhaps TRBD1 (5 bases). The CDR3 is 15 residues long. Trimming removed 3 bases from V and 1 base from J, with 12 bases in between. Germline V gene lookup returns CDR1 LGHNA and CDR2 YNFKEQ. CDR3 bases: TGTGCCAGCAGCCAGAGGGGCAGCGGGAACACTGAAGCTTTCTTT. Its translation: CASSQRGSGNTEAFF.

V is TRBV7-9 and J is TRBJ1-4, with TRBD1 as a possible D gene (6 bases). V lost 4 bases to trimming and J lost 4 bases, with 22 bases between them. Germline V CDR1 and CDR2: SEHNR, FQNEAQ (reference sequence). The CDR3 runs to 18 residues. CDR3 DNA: TGTGCCAGCAGCTCGGTTATGGCAGGGGAGCCTCTTAATGAAAAACTGTTTTTT. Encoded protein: CASSSVMAGEPLNEKLFF.

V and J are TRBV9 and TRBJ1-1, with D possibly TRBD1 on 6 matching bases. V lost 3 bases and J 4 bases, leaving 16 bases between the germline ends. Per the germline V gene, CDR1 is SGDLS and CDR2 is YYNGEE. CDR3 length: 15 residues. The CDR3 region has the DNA TGTGCCAGCAGCGGCTCCGGGACATGGGTCACTGAAGCTTTCTTT. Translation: CASSGSGTWVTEAFF.

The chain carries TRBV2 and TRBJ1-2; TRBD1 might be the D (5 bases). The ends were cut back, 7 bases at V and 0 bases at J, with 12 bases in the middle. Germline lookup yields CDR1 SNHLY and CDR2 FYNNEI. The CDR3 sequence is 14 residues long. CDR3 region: CASKDTEANYGYTF. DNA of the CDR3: TGTGCCAGCAAGGACACAGAAGCTAACTATGGCTACACCTTC.

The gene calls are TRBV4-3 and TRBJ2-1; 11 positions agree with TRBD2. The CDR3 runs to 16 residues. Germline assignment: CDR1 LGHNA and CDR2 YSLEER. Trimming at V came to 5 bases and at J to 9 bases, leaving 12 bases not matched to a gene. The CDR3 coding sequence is TGCGCCAGCAGCAAAAGGGGGTTAGCGGGAGGGAGTGAGCAGTTCTTC. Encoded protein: CASSKRGLAGGSEQFF.

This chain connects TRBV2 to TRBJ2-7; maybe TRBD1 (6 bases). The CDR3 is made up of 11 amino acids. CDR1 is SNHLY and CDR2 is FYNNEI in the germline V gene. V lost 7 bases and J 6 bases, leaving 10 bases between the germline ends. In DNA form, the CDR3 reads TGTGCCAGCACACCAGGGGCCGAGCAGTACTTC. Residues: CASTPGAEQYF.